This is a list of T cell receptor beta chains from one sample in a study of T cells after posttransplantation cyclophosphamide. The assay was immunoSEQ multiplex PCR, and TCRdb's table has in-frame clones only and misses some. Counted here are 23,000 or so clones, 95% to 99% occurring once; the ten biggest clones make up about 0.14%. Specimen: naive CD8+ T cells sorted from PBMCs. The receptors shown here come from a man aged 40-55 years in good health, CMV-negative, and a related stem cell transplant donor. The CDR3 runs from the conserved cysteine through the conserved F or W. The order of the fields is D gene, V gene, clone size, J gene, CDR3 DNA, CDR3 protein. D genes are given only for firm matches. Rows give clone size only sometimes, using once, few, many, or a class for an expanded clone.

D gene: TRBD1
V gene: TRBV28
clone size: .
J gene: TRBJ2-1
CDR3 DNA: TGTGCCAGCAGCATAGGGAACAGGGGCCATGAGCAGTTCTTC
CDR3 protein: CASSIGNRGHEQFF

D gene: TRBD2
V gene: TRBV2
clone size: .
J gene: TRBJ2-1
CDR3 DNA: TGTGCCAGCTTAGGTCCTAGCGGCCTGTCCTACAATGAGCAGTTCTTC
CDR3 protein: CASLGPSGLSYNEQFF

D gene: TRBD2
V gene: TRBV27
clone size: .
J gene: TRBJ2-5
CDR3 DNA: TGTGCCAGCAGTCCCTTAGGGGGACTAGCGGGAGGTATGGAAGAGACCCAGTACTTC
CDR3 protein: CASSPLGGLAGGMEETQYF

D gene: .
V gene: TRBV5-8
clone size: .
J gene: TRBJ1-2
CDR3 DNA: TGTGCCAGCAGCTGGGGGGTTGACTATGGCTACACCTTC
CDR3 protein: CASSWGVDYGYTF

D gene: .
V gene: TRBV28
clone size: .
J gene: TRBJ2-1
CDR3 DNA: TGTGCCAGCAGTTCCAGGGTGGGGGGCTCCTACAATGAGCAGTTCTTC
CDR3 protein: CASSSRVGGSYNEQFF

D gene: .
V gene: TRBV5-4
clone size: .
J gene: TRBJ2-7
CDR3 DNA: TGTGCCAGCAGCTTGGTGGGGGGAATCAACGAGCAGTACTTC
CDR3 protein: CASSLVGGINEQYF

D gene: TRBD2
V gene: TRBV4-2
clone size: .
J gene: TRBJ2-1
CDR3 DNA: TGTGCCAGCAGCCAAGAGAGAGAGCGGGAACGCCATAATGAGCAGTTCTTC
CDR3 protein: CASSQERERERHNEQFF

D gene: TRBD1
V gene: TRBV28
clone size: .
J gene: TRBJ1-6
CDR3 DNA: TGTGCCAGCAGTTTCGGCAGGGGGTATTCACCCCTCCACTTT
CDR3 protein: CASSFGRGYSPLHF

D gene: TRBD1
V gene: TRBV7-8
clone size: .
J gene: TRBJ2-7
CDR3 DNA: TGTGCCAGCAGCCCACACAGGGGGCTCTACGAGCAGTACTTC
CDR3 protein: CASSPHRGLYEQYF

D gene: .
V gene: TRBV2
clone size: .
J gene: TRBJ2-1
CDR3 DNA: TGTGCCAGCAGTGAAGCCTACCGGGAGCTCTACAATGAGCAGTTCTTC
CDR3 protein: CASSEAYRELYNEQFF

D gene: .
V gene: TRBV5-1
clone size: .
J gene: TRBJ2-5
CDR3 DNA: TGCGCCAGCAGCTTGGGGCTAGCGATTAAGTACCAAGAGACCCAGTACTTC
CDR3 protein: CASSLGLAIKYQETQYF

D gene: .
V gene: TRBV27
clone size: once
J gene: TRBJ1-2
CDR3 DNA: TGTGCCAGCAGTTTGGCGAGGGGGTATGGCTACACCTTC
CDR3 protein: CASSLARGYGYTF

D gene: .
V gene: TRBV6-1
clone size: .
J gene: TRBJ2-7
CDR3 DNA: TGTGCCAGCAGCCTTACAGGTAGTAATATATACGAGCAGTACTTC
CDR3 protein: CASSLTGSNIYEQYF

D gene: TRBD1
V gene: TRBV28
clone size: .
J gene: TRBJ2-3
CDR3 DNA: TGTGCCAGCTTAGGGGGACAGCTAACAGATACGCAGTATTTT
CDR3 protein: CASLGGQLTDTQYF

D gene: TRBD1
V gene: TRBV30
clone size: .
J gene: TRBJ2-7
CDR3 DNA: TGTGCCTGCGAACAGGGGGCGGACGAGCAGTACTTC
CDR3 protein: CACEQGADEQYF

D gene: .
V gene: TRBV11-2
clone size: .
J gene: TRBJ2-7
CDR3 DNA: TGTGCCAGCACCCGGAGCAGGGGGGATGTCAACGAGCAGTACTTC
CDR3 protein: CASTRSRGDVNEQYF

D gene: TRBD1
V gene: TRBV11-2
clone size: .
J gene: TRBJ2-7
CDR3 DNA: TGTGCCAGCAGCACAGACAGGGGAGGTTACGAGCAGTACTTC
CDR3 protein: CASSTDRGGYEQYF

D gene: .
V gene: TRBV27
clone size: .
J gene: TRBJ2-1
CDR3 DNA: TGTGCCAGCAGTACCCCCCCCGGGTTGAATGAGCAGTTCTTC
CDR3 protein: CASSTPPGLNEQFF

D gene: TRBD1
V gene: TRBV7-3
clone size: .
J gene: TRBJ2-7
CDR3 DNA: TGTGCCAGCAGCTCAGGACAGGACGGCGAGCAGTACTTC
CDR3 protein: CASSSGQDGEQYF

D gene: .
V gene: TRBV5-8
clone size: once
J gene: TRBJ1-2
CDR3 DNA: TGTGCCAGCCGGGAAAGGAGAAGGGGCTACACCTTC
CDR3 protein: CASRERRRGYTF

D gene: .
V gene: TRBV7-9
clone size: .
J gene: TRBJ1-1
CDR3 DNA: TGTGCCAGCAGCCCCCCTAACACTGAAGCTTTCTTT
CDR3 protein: CASSPPNTEAFF

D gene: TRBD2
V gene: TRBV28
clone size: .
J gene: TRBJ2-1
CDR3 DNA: TGTGCCAGCAGTTTCAGGACAGGGGTGTTACTAGCGGGGGTAAACAATGAGCAGTTCTTC
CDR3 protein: CASSFRTGVLLAGVNNEQFF

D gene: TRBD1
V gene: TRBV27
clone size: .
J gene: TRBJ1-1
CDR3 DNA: TGTGCCAGCAGTTTATCGCCGACAGGGGGCACTGAAGCTTTCTTT
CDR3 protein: CASSLSPTGGTEAFF

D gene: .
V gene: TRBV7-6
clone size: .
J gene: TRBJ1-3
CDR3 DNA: TGTGCCAGCAGCACCTTGCCACAGGGAGTCTTCGGAAACACCATATATTTT
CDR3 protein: CASSTLPQGVFGNTIYF

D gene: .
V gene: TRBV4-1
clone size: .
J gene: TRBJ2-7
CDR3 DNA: TGCGCCAGCAGCCCGGGGAGCGAGACCTCCTACGAGCAGTACTTC
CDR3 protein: CASSPGSETSYEQYF

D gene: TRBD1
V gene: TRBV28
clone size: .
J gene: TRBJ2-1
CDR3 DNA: TGTGCCAGCAGTCTACTTTCCAGGGGGCAGGTAAACAATGAGCAGTTCTTC
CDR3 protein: CASSLLSRGQVNNEQFF

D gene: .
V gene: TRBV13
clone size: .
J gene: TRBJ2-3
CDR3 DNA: TGTGCCAGCAGCTTAGGACCGAAGGGGGACCCCACAGATACGCAGTATTTT
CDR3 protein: CASSLGPKGDPTDTQYF

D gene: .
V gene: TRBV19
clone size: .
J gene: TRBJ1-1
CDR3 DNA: TGTGCCAGTAGTATCGGAGGAGGCACTGAAGCTTTCTTT
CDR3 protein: CASSIGGGTEAFF

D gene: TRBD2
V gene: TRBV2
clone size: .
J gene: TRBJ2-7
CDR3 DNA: TGTGCCAGCAGCGCCCCTAGCGGGAGTTACGAGCAGTACTTC
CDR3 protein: CASSAPSGSYEQYF

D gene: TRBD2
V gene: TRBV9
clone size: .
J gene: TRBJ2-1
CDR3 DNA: TGTGCCAGCAGCGCCCCAGGGAGCGGGGGGGTTTCCTACAATGAGCAGTTCTTC
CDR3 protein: CASSAPGSGGVSYNEQFF